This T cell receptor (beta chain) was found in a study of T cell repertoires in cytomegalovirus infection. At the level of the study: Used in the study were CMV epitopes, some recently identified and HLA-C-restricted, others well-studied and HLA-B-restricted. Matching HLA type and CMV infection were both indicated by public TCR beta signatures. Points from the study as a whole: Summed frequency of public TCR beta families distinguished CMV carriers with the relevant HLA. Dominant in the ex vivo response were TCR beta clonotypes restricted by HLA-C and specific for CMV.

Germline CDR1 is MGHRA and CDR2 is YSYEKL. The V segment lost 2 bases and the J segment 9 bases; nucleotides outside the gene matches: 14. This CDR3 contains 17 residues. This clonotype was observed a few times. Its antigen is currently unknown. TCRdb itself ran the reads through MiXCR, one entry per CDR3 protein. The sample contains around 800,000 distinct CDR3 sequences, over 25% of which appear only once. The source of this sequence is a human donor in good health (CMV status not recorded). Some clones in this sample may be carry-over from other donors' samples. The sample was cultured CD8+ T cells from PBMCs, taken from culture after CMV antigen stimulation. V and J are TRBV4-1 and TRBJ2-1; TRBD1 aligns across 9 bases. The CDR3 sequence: CASSQYFPPGTGTEQFF. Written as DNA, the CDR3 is TGCGCCAGCAGCCAATATTTCCCTCCCGGGACAGGGACTGAGCAGTTCTTC.